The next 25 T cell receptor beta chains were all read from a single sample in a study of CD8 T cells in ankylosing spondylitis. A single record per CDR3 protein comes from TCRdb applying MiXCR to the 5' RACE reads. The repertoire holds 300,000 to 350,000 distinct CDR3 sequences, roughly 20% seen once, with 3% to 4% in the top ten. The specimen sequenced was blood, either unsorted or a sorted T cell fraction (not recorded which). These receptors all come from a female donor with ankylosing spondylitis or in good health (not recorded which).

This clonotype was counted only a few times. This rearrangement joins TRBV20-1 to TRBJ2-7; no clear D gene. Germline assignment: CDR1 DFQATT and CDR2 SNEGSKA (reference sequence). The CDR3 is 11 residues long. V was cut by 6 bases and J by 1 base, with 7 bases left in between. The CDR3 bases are TGCAGTGCAAGACTGTCCTACGAGCAGTACTTC. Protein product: CSARLSYEQYF.

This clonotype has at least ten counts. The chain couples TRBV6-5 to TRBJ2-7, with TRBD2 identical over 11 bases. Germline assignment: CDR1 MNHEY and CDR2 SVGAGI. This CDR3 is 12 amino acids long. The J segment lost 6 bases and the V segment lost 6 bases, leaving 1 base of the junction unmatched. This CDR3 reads CASRGTSGEQYF. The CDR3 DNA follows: TGTGCCAGCAGAGGGACTAGCGGCGAGCAGTACTTC.

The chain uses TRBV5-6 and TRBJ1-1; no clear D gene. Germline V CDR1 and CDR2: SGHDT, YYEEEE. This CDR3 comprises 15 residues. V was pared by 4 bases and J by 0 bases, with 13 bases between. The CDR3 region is CASSPIGSVNTEAFF. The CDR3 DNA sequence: TGTGCCAGCAGCCCTATCGGGTCCGTGAACACTGAAGCTTTCTTT.

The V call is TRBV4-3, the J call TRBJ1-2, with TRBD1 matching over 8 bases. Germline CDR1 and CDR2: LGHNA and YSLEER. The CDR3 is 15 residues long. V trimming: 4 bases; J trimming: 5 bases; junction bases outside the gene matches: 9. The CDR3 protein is CASSPPPGTGYGYTF. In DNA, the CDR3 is TGCGCCAGCAGCCCCCCACCCGGGACAGGTTATGGCTACACCTTC.

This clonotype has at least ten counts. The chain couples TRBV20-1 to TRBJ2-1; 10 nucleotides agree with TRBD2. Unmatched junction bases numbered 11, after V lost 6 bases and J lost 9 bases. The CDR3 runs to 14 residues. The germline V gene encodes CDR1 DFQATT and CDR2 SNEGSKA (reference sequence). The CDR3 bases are TGCAGTGCAGTGCGCAGCGGGAGGGCCCTTGAGCAGTTCTTC. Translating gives CSAVRSGRALEQFF.

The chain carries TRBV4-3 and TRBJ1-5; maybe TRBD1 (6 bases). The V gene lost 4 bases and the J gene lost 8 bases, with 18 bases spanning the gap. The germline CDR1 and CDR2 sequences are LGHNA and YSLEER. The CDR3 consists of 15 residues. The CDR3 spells CASSRNRVSVEPQHF. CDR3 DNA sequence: TGCGCCAGCAGCCGCAACAGGGTTTCGGTGGAGCCCCAGCATTTT.

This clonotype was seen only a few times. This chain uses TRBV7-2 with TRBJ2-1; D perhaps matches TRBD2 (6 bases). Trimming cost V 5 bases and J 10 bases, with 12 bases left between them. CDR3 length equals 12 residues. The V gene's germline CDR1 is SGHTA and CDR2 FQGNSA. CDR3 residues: CASSTSPREQFF. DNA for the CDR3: TGTGCCAGCAGCACTAGCCCGAGGGAGCAGTTCTTC.

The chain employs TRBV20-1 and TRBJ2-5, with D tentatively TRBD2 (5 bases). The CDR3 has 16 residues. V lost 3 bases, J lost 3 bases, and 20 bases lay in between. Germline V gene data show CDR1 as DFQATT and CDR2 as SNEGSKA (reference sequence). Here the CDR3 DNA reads TGCAGTGCTAGCATACCGAAAACGTGGGGAGAAGAGACCCAGTACTTC. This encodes CSASIPKTWGEETQYF.

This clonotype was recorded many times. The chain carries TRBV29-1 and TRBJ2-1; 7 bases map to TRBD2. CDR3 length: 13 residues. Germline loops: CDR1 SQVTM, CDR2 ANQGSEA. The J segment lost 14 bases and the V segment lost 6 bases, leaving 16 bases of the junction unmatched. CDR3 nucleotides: TGCAGCGTGGACCAGCGGGGTACCCCGATAGAGTTCTTC. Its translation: CSVDQRGTPIEFF.

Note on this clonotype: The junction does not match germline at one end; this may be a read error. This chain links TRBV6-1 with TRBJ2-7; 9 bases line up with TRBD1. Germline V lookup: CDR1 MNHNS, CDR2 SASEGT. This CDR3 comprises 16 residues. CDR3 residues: CASSQGQGRSVQEQHF. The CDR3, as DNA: TGTGCCAGCAGCCAGGGACAGGGAAGGTCAGTACAAGAGCAGCACTTC.

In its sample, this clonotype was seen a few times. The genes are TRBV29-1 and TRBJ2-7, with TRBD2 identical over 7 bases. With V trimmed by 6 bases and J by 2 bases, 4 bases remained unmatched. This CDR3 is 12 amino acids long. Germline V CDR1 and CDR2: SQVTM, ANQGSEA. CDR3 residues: CSVAGTTYEQYF. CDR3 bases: TGCAGCGTCGCCGGGACTACCTACGAGCAGTACTTC.

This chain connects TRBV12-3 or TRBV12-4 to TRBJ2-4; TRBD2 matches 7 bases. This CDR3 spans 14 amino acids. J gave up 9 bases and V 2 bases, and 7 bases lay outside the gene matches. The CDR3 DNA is TGTGCCAGCAGTTTACGGGGACCGGGAGGCATTCAGTACTTC. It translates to CASSLRGPGGIQYF.

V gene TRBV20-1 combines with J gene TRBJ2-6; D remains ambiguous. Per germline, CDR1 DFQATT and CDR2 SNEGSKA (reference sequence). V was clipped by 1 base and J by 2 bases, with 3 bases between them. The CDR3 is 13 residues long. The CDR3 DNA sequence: TGCAGTGCTAGAGCGCCTGGGGCCAACGTCCTGACTTTC. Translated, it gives CSARAPGANVLTF.

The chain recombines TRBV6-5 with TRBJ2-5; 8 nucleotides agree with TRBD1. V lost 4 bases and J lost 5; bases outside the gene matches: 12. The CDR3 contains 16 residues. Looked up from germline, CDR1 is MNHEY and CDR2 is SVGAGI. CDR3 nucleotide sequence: TGTGCCAGCAGTTGGGCTGACAGGGGTCGAGGGGAGACCCAGTACTTC. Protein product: CASSWADRGRGETQYF.

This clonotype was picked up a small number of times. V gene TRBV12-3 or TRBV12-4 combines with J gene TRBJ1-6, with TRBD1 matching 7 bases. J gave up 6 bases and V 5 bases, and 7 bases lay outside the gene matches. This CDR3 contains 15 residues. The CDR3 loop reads CASSMATGLNSPLHF. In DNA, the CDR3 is TGTGCCAGCAGTATGGCGACAGGGCTTAATTCACCCCTCCACTTT.

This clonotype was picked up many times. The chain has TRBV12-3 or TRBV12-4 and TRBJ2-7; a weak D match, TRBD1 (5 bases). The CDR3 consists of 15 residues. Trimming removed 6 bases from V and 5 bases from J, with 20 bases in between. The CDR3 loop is CASSPNRGWDNEQYF. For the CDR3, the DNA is TGTGCCAGCAGCCCGAATAGGGGTTGGGATAACGAGCAGTACTTC.

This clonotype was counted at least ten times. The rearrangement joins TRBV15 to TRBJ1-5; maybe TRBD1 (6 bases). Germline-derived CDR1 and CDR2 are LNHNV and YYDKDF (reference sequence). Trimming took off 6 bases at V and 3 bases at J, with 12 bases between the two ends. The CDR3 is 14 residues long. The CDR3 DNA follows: TGTGCCACCAGTACAGGGAAGGACAATCAGCCCCAGCATTTT. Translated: CATSTGKDNQPQHF.

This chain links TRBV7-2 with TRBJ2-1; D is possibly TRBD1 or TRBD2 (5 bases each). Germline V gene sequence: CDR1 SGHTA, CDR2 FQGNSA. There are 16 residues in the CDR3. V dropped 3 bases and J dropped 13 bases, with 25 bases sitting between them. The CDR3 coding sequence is TGTGCCAGCAGCTTGAGGGGTGCGGTGGAGACGGGTTCACAGTTCTTC. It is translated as CASSLRGAVETGSQFF.

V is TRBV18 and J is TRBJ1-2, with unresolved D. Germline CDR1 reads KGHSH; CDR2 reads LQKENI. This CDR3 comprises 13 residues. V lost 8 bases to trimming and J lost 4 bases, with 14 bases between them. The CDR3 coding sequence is TGTGCCAGCACCACCTCGGGCGTCTATGGCTACACCTTC. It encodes CASTTSGVYGYTF.

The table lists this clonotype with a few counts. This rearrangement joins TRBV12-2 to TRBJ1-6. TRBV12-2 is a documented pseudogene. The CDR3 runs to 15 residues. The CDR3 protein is CASRSQGRRDSPLHF. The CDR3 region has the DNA TGTGCAAGTCGCTCCCAGGGTCGGAGGGATTCACCCCTCCACTTT.

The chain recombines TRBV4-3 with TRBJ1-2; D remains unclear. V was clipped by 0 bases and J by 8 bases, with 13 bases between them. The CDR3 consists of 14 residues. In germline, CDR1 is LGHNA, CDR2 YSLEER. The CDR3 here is CASSQEGLNGGYTF. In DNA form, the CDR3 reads TGCGCCAGCAGCCAAGAAGGACTGAATGGGGGCTACACCTTC.

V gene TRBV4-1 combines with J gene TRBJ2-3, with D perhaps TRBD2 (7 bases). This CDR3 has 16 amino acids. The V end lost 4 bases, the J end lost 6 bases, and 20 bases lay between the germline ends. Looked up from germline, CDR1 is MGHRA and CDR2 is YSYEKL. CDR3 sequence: CASSRSGWGPTDTQYF. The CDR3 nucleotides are TGCGCCAGCAGCCGTAGCGGGTGGGGGCCAACGGATACGCAGTATTTT.

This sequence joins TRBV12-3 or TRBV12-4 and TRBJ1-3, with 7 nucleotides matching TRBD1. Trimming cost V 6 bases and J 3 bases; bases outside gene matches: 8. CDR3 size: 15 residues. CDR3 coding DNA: TGTGCCAGCAGCTTGGGACAGATAGATGGAAACACCATATATTTT. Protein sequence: CASSLGQIDGNTIYF.

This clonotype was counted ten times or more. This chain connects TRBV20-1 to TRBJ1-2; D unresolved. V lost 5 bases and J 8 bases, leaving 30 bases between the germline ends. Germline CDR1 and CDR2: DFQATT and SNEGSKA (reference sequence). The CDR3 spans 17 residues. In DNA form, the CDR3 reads TGCAGTGCTCGAGCGGGCAGGAGGCCAGCGAACGAGAGGGGCTACACCTTC. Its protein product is CSARAGRRPANERGYTF.

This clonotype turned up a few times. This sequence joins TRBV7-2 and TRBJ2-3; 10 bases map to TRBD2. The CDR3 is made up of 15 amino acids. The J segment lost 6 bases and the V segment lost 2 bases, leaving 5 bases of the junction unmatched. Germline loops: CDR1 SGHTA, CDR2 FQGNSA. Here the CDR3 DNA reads TGTGCCAGCAGCTTAACAGCGGGAGGGCCGGATACGCAGTATTTT. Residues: CASSLTAGGPDTQYF.